The clone carrying this TCR beta chain was seen just once. The CDR3 spans 13 residues. The V gene lost 2 bases and the J gene lost 6 bases, with 11 bases spanning the gap. Germline loops: CDR1 PRHDT, CDR2 FYEKMQ (reference sequence). This sample was taken from a study of OX40 agonist ivuxolimab in advanced cancers. Study information: A mean age of about 59 years, range roughly 20 to 80, was recorded, and under 85% were male. Partial response was recorded in three patients: one hepatocellular carcinoma and two cutaneous melanoma cases.

Repertoires were generated with immunoSEQ multiplex PCR, while TCRdb's copy carries only in-frame clones and drops some. The sample contains more than 55,000 clones, roughly 86% of which appear only once. This specimen consisted of CD4+ or CD8+ T cells sorted from blood, obtained in a trial of the OX40 agonist ivuxolimab. The rearrangement uses TRBV13 and TRBJ2-7, with D tentatively TRBD1 (5 bases). The receptor comes from an adult with an advanced solid tumor such as melanoma, head and neck, liver or kidney cancer. This chain's CDR3 is CASSLHQGFEQYF. The CDR3 DNA reads TGTGCCAGCAGCTTACACCAGGGTTTCGAGCAGTACTTC.